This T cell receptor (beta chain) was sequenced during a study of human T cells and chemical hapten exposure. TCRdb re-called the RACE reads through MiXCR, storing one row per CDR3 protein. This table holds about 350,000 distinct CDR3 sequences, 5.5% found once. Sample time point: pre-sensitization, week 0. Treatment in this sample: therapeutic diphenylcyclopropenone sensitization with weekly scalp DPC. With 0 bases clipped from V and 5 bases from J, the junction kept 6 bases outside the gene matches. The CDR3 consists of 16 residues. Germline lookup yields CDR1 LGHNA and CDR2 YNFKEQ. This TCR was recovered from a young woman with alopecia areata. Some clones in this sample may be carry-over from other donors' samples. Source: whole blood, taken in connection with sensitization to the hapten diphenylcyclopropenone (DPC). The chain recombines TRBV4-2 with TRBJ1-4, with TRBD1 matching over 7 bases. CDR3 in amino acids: CASSQDLPGGNEKLFF. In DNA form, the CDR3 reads TGTGCCAGCAGCCAAGATCTTCCAGGGGGAAATGAAAAACTGTTTTTT.